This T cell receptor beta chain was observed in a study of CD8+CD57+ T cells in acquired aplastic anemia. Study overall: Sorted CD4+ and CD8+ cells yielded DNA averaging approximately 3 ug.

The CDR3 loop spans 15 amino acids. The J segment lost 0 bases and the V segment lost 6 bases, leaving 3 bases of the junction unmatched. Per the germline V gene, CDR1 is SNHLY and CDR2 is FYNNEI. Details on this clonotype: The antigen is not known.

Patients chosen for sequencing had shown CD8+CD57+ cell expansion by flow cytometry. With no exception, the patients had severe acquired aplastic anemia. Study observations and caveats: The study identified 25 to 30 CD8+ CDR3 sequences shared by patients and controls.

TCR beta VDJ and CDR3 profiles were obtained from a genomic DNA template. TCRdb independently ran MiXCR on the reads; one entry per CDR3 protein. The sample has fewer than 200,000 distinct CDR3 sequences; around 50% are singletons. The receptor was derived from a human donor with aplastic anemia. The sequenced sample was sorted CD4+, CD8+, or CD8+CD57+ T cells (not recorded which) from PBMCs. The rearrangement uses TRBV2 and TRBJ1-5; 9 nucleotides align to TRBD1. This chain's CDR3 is CASRQQGASNQPQHF. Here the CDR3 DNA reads TGTGCCAGCAGACAACAGGGGGCTAGCAATCAGCCCCAGCATTTT.